This T cell receptor beta chain comes out of a study of identical twins. Concerning this clonotype: The antigen is unknown.

This CDR3 has 18 amino acids. After removal of 3 bases from V and 7 bases from J, the junction contained 14 bases not matched to a gene. TCRdb itself ran the 5' RACE reads through MiXCR, one entry per CDR3 protein. The profile shows over 250,000 distinct CDR3 sequences, 7.5% to 9.5% of them singletons. Study-level findings and limits: Memory repertoires lacked the insertion deficit that abundant cord blood beta clonotypes showed. It was cross-sectional statistical analysis, not following the same donors, that the conclusions relied on. There was an excess of low generation probability in the out-of-frame alpha sequences that twins shared. With monozygotic twins, out-of-frame TCR alpha sharing exceeded what models estimated.

The sample also formed part of further work on yellow fever vaccine responses in identical twins.

The sample was CD8+ T cells sorted from blood. This rearrangement joins TRBV12-3 or TRBV12-4 to TRBJ2-1; 11 bases align to TRBD2. This TCR was sampled from a young woman in good health. In DNA form, the CDR3 reads TGTGCCAGCAGTTTTGGCCCCTTTATGAGGACTAGCGGGAATGAGCAGTTCTTC. It translates to CASSFGPFMRTSGNEQFF.